This T cell receptor beta chain came from a study of CD8+CD57+ T cells in acquired aplastic anemia. Across the whole study: On average, sorted CD4+ and CD8+ cells gave approximately 3.1 ug of DNA. Study-wide findings and caveats: The number of CD8+ CDR3 sequences shared by patients and controls was approximately 28.

For CDR3 and TCR beta VDJ profiling, genomic DNA was the template used. MiXCR was run by TCRdb on the reads, yielding one entry per CDR3 protein. The sample yields 200,000 or so distinct CDR3 sequences, roughly 64% seen once. This clonotype was observed once. The antigen is unknown. Sequencing was carried out using sorted CD4+, CD8+, or CD8+CD57+ T cells (not recorded which) from PBMCs. The receptor was isolated from a human donor with severe aplastic anemia or a healthy control (not recorded which).

CDR3 region: CASTTDSYSYGYTF. The DNA for the CDR3 is TGTGCCAGCACCACGGACAGTTACTCCTATGGCTACACCTTC. The chain links TRBV7-2 to TRBJ1-2; the D gene is possibly TRBD1 (6 bases). Trimming pared 7 bases from V and 4 bases from J, leaving 16 bases between. The CDR3 totals 14 residues. CDR1 and CDR2 from the germline V gene are SGHTA and FQGNSA.